These 30 T cell receptor beta chains originate from one sample sequenced in a study of blood T cells in healthy people across ages. For the second PCR, which ran for about 6 to 12 cycles, a sample-barcoded 5' primer and a J-beta primer mix were used. TCRdb reprocessed the 5' RACE reads with MiXCR, giving one entry per CDR3 protein. The data show about 1,400,000 distinct CDR3 sequences, 42% seen once. Sequenced material: blood. The receptors originated from a woman aged 18-29 years in good health.

The V and J genes are TRBV14 and TRBJ1-2, with D tentatively TRBD1 (5 bases). CDR3 size: 17 residues. The germline V gene has CDR1 SGHDN and CDR2 FVKESK. Trimming took off 0 bases at V and 5 bases at J, with 19 bases between the two ends. The CDR3 protein is CASSQDHSSGATYGYTF. In DNA, the CDR3 is TGTGCCAGCAGCCAAGATCATTCCAGCGGGGCCACTTATGGCTACACCTTC.

This clonotype showed up just a few times. The chain recombines TRBV6-5 with TRBJ2-3; 12 nucleotides align to TRBD2. J was trimmed by 2 bases and V by 6 bases; bases with no gene match: 6. From germline, CDR1 is MNHEY and CDR2 SVGAGI. The CDR3 has 16 amino acids. CDR3 nucleotide sequence: TGTGCCAGCAGAAGAACTAGCGGGGGGCACACAGATACGCAGTATTTT. This translates into CASRRTSGGHTDTQYF.

This chain uses TRBV29-1 with TRBJ1-2; D remains ambiguous. The germline gives CDR1 SQVTM, CDR2 ANQGSEA. The CDR3 contains 15 residues. V was cut by 8 bases and J by 1 base, with 20 bases left in between. This chain's CDR3 is CSIGDGGYYNYGYTF. The CDR3 DNA follows: TGCAGCATTGGTGACGGCGGGTATTATAACTATGGCTACACCTTC.

The chain employs TRBV20-1 and TRBJ1-5; the D gene is possibly TRBD1 (5 bases). V lost 3 bases, J lost 2 bases, and 8 bases lay in between. CDR1 and CDR2 (germline): DFQATT, SNEGSKA (reference sequence). This CDR3 is built from 13 residues. The DNA for the CDR3 is TGCAGTGCTAGTGAACAGGGCAATCAGCCCCAGCATTTT. This gives the protein CSASEQGNQPQHF.

This clonotype was found a few times. The chain combines TRBV11-2 with TRBJ2-1; TRBD2 agrees at 8 bases. After removal of 3 bases from V and 7 bases from J, the junction contained 8 bases not matched to a gene. Germline CDR1 and CDR2: SGHAT and FQNNGV. The CDR3 is made up of 15 amino acids. CDR3 DNA sequence: TGTGCCAGCAGCTTGATCCGGGGGGGCCGGAATGAGCAGTTCTTC. Its translation is CASSLIRGGRNEQFF. Using reference TRBV11-2 and TRBJ2-1 for the parts outside the CDR3, the full variable domain is EAGVAQSPRYKIIEKRQSVAFWCNPISGHATLYWYQQILGQGPKLLIQFQNNGVVDDSQLPKDRFSAERLKGVDSTLKIQPAKLEDSAVYLCASSLIRGGRNEQFFGPGTRLTVL.

The chain carries TRBV29-1 and TRBJ1-4; 9 positions agree with TRBD1. In germline, CDR1 is SQVTM, CDR2 ANQGSEA. There are 13 residues in the CDR3. The V gene end was trimmed by 7 bases and the J gene end by 3 bases; junction bases not matched to a gene: 3. The CDR3: CSARDRANEKLFF. The CDR3 region has the DNA TGCAGCGCCCGGGACAGGGCTAATGAAAAACTGTTTTTT.

This clonotype has a handful of counts. This chain links TRBV3-1 with TRBJ2-1, with 7 bases matching TRBD2. Trimming at V came to 6 bases and at J to 5 bases, leaving 10 bases not matched to a gene. Per the germline V gene, CDR1 is LGHDT and CDR2 is YNNKEL (reference sequence). This CDR3 region has 15 residues. CDR3 region: CASRPSGALNNEQFF. The CDR3 DNA is TGTGCCAGCAGACCAAGCGGGGCGCTCAACAATGAGCAGTTCTTC.

The chain combines TRBV6-1 with TRBJ1-2, with 11 bases identical to TRBD1. The CDR3 is 16 amino acids. CDR1 is MNHNS, CDR2 SASEGT, per germline. V gave up 0 bases and J gave up 3 bases; unmatched junction bases: 3. CDR3 DNA: TGTGCCAGCAGTGAAGCAGGACAGGGGGCGGACTATGGCTACACCTTC. Translating it yields CASSEAGQGADYGYTF.

This clonotype was recorded a few times. The V and J genes are TRBV6-2 or TRBV6-3 and TRBJ2-1, with D maybe TRBD1 (6 bases). Germline CDR1 MNHEY, CDR2 SVGEGT. Trimming took 6 bases from V and 0 from J, leaving 18 bases between them. CDR3 length equals 17 residues. In DNA form, the CDR3 reads TGTGCCAGCAGCCCTATTCCGGGACATAGCTCCTACAATGAGCAGTTCTTC. Translation gives CASSPIPGHSSYNEQFF.

The chain recombines TRBV28 with TRBJ2-1; the match to TRBD2 covers 7 bases. This CDR3 is 20 amino acids long. Germline CDR1 MDHEN, CDR2 SYDVKM. The J segment lost 1 base and the V segment lost 1 base, leaving 16 bases of the junction unmatched. This chain's CDR3 is CASSLFGGSSWTTSYNEQFF. CDR3 DNA sequence: TGTGCCAGCAGTTTATTCGGGGGGTCTTCGTGGACTACGTCCTACAATGAGCAGTTCTTC.

This clonotype was seen once. The rearrangement uses TRBV24-1 and TRBJ2-7, with TRBD2 as a possible D gene (5 bases). This CDR3 is built from 12 residues. Between the trimmed V and J ends, which lost 11 bases and 12 bases, there was a span of 22 bases. Germline V CDR1 and CDR2: KGHDR, SFDVKD. The CDR3: CAIPPTPGTTYF. The CDR3 nucleotides are TGTGCCATCCCTCCGACACCGGGAACCACGTACTTC.

This clonotype was recorded at least ten times. The chain links TRBV5-1 to TRBJ2-1; 9 bases fit TRBD2. This CDR3 is 17 amino acids long. Germline assignment: CDR1 SGHRS and CDR2 YFSETQ. J gave up 7 bases and V 1 base, and 12 bases lay outside the gene matches. The chain's CDR3 is CASSLLVAGGLNNEQFF. The CDR3 DNA reads as TGCGCCAGCAGCTTGCTAGTGGCGGGAGGGCTAAATAATGAGCAGTTCTTC.

V and J are TRBV20-1 and TRBJ2-7, with 7 positions matching TRBD2. The CDR3 contains 13 residues. The junction had 3 bases not matched to a gene; V was cut back by 3 bases and J by 1 base. Germline CDR1 and CDR2: DFQATT and SNEGSKA (reference sequence). This CDR3 is CSASRRESYEQYF. The CDR3 DNA reads as TGCAGTGCTAGTAGGCGGGAGTCCTACGAGCAGTACTTC.

This clonotype came up once. This rearrangement joins TRBV10-3 to TRBJ2-1; 7 nucleotides align to TRBD2. The J segment lost 1 base and the V segment lost 0 bases, leaving 6 bases of the junction unmatched. CDR3 length: 17 residues. Germline V lookup: CDR1 ENHRY, CDR2 SYGVKD. The DNA for the CDR3 is TGTGCCATCAGTGAGTCACCGGGGGGACCTTCCTACAATGAGCAGTTCTTC. Its translation is CAISESPGGPSYNEQFF.

This clonotype was recorded a few times. The V and J genes are TRBV5-1 and TRBJ2-1; 9 positions match TRBD2. The J segment lost 7 bases and the V segment lost 4 bases, leaving 9 bases of the junction unmatched. CDR3 length equals 15 residues. The germline CDR1 and CDR2 sequences are SGHRS and YFSETQ. In DNA, the CDR3 is TGCGCCAGCAGCGTTAGCGGGAGTATGGGAAATGAGCAGTTCTTC. It specifies CASSVSGSMGNEQFF.

The V gene is TRBV18, the J gene TRBJ1-2, with TRBD1 matching over 7 bases. This CDR3 is 14 amino acids long. V lost 2 bases and J lost 7; bases outside the gene matches: 7. In germline, CDR1 is KGHSH, CDR2 LQKENI. CDR3 sequence reads: CASSPTTGVSGYTF. The CDR3 DNA is TGTGCCAGCTCACCAACTACAGGGGTCTCTGGCTACACCTTC. The full variable domain, its missing parts supplied by reference TRBV18 and TRBJ1-2, is NAGVMQNPRHLVRRRGQEARLRCSPMKGHSHVYWYRQLPEEGLKFMVYLQKENIIDESGMPKERFSAEFPKEGPSILRIQQVVRGDSAAYFCASSPTTGVSGYTFGSGTRLTVV.

This chain's CDR3 is CASSVDRVSAEAFF. The CDR3 nucleotides read TGTGCCAGCAGCGTGGACAGGGTTAGCGCTGAAGCTTTCTTT. The chain joins TRBV7-2 to TRBJ1-1; 8 bases align to TRBD1. CDR3 size: 14 residues. Trimming at V came to 5 bases and at J to 6 bases, leaving 8 bases not matched to a gene. The germline V gene encodes CDR1 SGHTA and CDR2 FQGNSA.

This clonotype appeared a few times. This sequence joins TRBV2 and TRBJ2-7; D is uncertain. Germline assignment: CDR1 SNHLY and CDR2 FYNNEI. The CDR3 is 12 residues long. V was cut by 6 bases and J by 3 bases, with 9 bases left in between. This CDR3 reads CASSNGVYEQYF. The CDR3 DNA follows: TGTGCCAGCAGCAATGGTGTCTACGAGCAGTACTTC.

The rearrangement uses TRBV30 and TRBJ2-1; no definite D call. This CDR3 region has 11 residues. Germline loops: CDR1 GTSNPN, CDR2 SVGIG (reference sequence). Trimming stripped 3 bases from V and 6 bases from J, with 6 bases between. The CDR3 region is CAWRFGNEQFF. CDR3 nucleotides: TGTGCCTGGAGATTCGGCAATGAGCAGTTCTTC.

This clonotype was counted a few times. The chain recombines TRBV20-1 with TRBJ2-7; perhaps TRBD1 as D (6 bases). CDR1 and CDR2 from the germline V gene are DFQATT and SNEGSKA (reference sequence). This CDR3 contains 13 residues. The germline V and J ends were trimmed by 5 bases and 2 bases, with 13 bases remaining between them. CDR3 region: CSADRDKTYEQYF. The CDR3, as DNA: TGCAGTGCTGACCGGGACAAGACCTACGAGCAGTACTTC.

The gene calls are TRBV6-5 and TRBJ2-7; D is uncertain. V was shortened by 3 bases and J by 2 bases, with 11 bases between the two germline ends. The CDR3 covers 14 residues. Germline loops: CDR1 MNHEY, CDR2 SVGAGI. CDR3 residues: CASSYLQTPYEQYF. The CDR3 nucleotides read TGTGCCAGCAGTTATTTACAGACACCCTACGAGCAGTACTTC.

This clonotype was found a few times. CDR3 coding DNA: TGCAGTGCCTTCCCCGCCGGCTATGGCTACACCTTC. This gives the protein CSAFPAGYGYTF. The rearrangement uses TRBV20-1 and TRBJ1-2, with no clear D. This CDR3 contains 12 residues. CDR1 and CDR2 (germline): DFQATT, SNEGSKA (reference sequence). V was pared by 6 bases and J by 4 bases, with 12 bases between.

V usage is TRBV28 and J usage is TRBJ2-5, with 9 bases matching TRBD2. Germline loops: CDR1 MDHEN, CDR2 SYDVKM. J lost 1 base, V lost 3 bases, and 3 bases had no gene match. The CDR3 runs to 15 residues. The CDR3 coding sequence is TGTGCCAGCAGTTTCAGCGGGGGGATCCAAGAGACCCAGTACTTC. Residues: CASSFSGGIQETQYF.

The chain carries TRBV6-5 and TRBJ2-7, with a weak D call TRBD2 (5 bases). This CDR3 contains 13 residues. V was pared by 8 bases and J by 7 bases, with 18 bases between. Germline V CDR1 and CDR2: MNHEY, SVGAGI. CDR3 in amino acids: CASASRLGKEQYF. In DNA form, the CDR3 reads TGTGCCAGCGCTAGCAGGTTAGGTAAGGAGCAGTACTTC.

The gene calls are TRBV28 and TRBJ2-7; D uncertain. Trimming shortened V by 8 bases and J by 4 bases, and 12 bases separated the two germline ends. Per germline, CDR1 MDHEN and CDR2 SYDVKM. This CDR3 comprises 12 residues. CDR3 amino acids: CASLTNNYEQYF. The CDR3 bases are TGTGCCAGCCTAACTAACAATTACGAGCAGTACTTC. Full variable domain (remainder filled in from reference TRBV28 and TRBJ2-7): DVKVTQSSRYLVKRTGEKVFLECVQDMDHENMFWYRQDPGLGLRLIYFSYDVKMKEKGDIPEGYSVSREKKERFSLILESASTNQTSMYLCASLTNNYEQYFGPGTRLTVT.

The chain carries TRBV6-1 and TRBJ2-7; 12 nucleotides align to TRBD1. The CDR3 totals 18 residues. Germline V CDR1 and CDR2: MNHNS, SASEGT. Trimming took 4 bases from V and 3 from J; bases not matched to a gene: 13. This chain's CDR3 is CASSARDRGRLDLYEQYF. CDR3 bases: TGTGCCAGCAGTGCTAGGGACAGGGGGCGTTTGGATCTCTACGAGCAGTACTTC.

Only a few counts were recorded for this clonotype. At one of its ends the junction is not consistent with the germline gene, which may arise from a read error. The chain's CDR3 is CASSEEAGGNSPPHF. In DNA, the CDR3 is TGTGCCAGCAGTGAAGAAGCAGGGGGGAATTCACCCCCCCACTTT. This chain links TRBV2 with TRBJ1-6; 7 bases agree with TRBD1. CDR1 is SNHLY, CDR2 FYNNEI, per germline. There are 15 residues in the CDR3.

The J gene is TRBJ1-1, the V gene TRBV7-9; TRBD1 matches 7 bases. The CDR3 runs 12 residues. V shed 3 bases, J shed 8 bases, and the junction held 3 bases outside the gene matches. Germline CDR1 reads SEHNR; CDR2 reads FQNEAQ (reference sequence). Written as DNA, the CDR3 is TGTGCCAGCAGCTTGGGGGGACAGGAAGCTTTCTTT. Encoded protein: CASSLGGQEAFF.

Only a few counts were recorded for this clonotype. V is TRBV9 and J is TRBJ2-7, with D tentatively TRBD1 (5 bases). Trimming shortened V by 0 bases and J by 6 bases, and 13 bases separated the two germline ends. This CDR3 is built from 14 residues. The V gene's germline CDR1 is SGDLS and CDR2 YYNGEE. The CDR3 protein is CASSVDGATAEQYF. The CDR3 DNA reads as TGTGCCAGCAGCGTAGATGGGGCCACCGCCGAGCAGTACTTC. Drawing the rest from reference TRBV9 and TRBJ2-7, the complete variable domain is DSGVTQTPKHLITATGQRVTLRCSPRSGDLSVYWYQQSLDQGLQFLIQYYNGEERAKGNILERFSAQQFPDLHSELNLSSLELGDSALYFCASSVDGATAEQYFGPGTRLTVT.

The chain joins TRBV25-1 to TRBJ2-7; no clear D. Trimming pared 4 bases from V and 4 bases from J, leaving 20 bases between. CDR1 and CDR2 (germline): MGHDK, SYGVNS. CDR3 length: 16 residues. The DNA of the CDR3 is TGTGCCAGCAGTGCCATAATCGAAGAGGCAGAGTACGAGCAGTACTTC. It is translated as CASSAIIEEAEYEQYF.